The entry that follows covers one TCR beta chain sequence. These data are taken from a study of shared clonotypes between healthy human individuals. The CDR3 totals 14 residues. Germline V gene data show CDR1 as MNHEY and CDR2 as SMNVEV (reference sequence). V shed 5 bases and J shed 6 bases, with 13 bases lying between them. Assay used: immunoSEQ multiplex PCR; TCRdb lists only in-frame clones, some missing. The repertoire holds about 500,000 clones, with 70% to 80% as singletons. The sample comprised PBMCs. The sequence came from a woman in her 40s in good health. Some clones in this sample may be carry-over from other donors' samples. The V call is TRBV27, the J call TRBJ2-2; maybe TRBD1 (5 bases). The CDR3 nucleotides read TGTGCCAGCAGTCCCTCCAGGGCGGCCGGGGAGCTGTTTTTT. Translated: CASSPSRAAGELFF.